This TCR beta chain was captured by sequencing in a study of beta chain features in type 1 diabetes. The isolated RNA, all of it, was reverse transcribed, so expressed TCRB transcripts were what got sequenced. The assay was immunoSEQ multiplex PCR, and TCRdb's table has in-frame clones only and misses some. The sample lists 350,000 to 450,000 clones, roughly 13% occurring once. Sorted CD4+ subsets: naive, central memory, regulatory, stem cell-like memory (CD45RO/CCR7/CD25/CD127/CD95/CD27 panel). Sorted populations all exceeded 98% purity. Study-wide results and limits: Across patients, naive, central memory and Treg TCRB repertoires exhibited apparently greater similarity than was observed across healthy donors. The study found moderately but significantly shorter TCRB CDR3s in all four CD4+ subsets of Type 1 diabetes patients. Whether HLA type affects TCRB rearrangement stayed undetermined in the present work.

This clone was found a few times. Its specificity is not known. Sequencing input: naive CD4+ T cells from blood. This TCR was recovered from a woman under 30 with type 1 diabetes.

CDR3 in amino acids: CASSPEAPYEQYF. The CDR3 DNA reads as TGTGCCAGCTCACCAGAAGCCCCCTACGAGCAGTACTTC. V is TRBV18 and J is TRBJ2-7; no firm D call. The CDR3 has 13 amino acids. V was cut by 2 bases and J by 2 bases, with 7 bases left in between. CDR1 is KGHSH and CDR2 is LQKENI in the germline V gene.